This TCR beta chain was captured by sequencing in a study of shared clonotypes between healthy human individuals (dated by TCRdb to about 2020). Study-level background: The cohort comprised two women and three men aged 18 to 49 years. Blood TCR repertoires of five healthy adults were deeply sequenced to estimate repertoire size and the extent of clonotype sharing between individuals. Leukapheresis yielded between about 0.94 and 9.5 billion PBMCs per donor. Per donor, three plates each were used for CD4 naive and CD4 memory, two for CD8 naive, and one for CD8 memory. To increase sequencing depth and limit assay-specific biases, different laboratories used diverse techniques to prepare libraries and sequence TCR repertoires. The paper's findings and limits, for the study overall: Incomplete sequencing was indicated by rarefaction of sorted-subset datasets, despite the large sequencing depth. Compared with non-shared clonotypes, the clonotypes found in all four sorted-subset donors had higher generation probabilities. Naive subsets generally had larger estimated clonotype richness than memory subsets did. Pairwise subsampling led to the expectation that sequencing depth would affect the degree of clonotype sharing among donors. When a handful of donors were compared, the shared fraction of clonotypes was around 5% for naive CD4, 3.5% to 4% for naive CD8, about 2.5% for memory CD4, and 0.35% to 0.5% for memory CD8. Only blood was sampled, and tissue TCR repertoires likely differ from those in blood. Because the study included a small number of donors, the genetic and exposure-history diversity represented was limited.

Comment on this clone: Its antigen is still unknown. No much larger clonotype is one base removed from it; base qualities were not supplied.

The donors were healthy, HIV-negative adults who had no recently reported acute infections or vaccinations. All donors were Caucasian adults living in Nashville, Tennessee, USA. Magnetic negative selection was used to enrich CD4+ T cells, after which naive cells were positively selected on CD45RA and the negative fraction became the memory subset. Blood was obtained by leukapheresis, after which PBMCs were separated by Ficoll-Histopaque density gradient centrifugation and cryopreserved in liquid nitrogen vapor phase. Purity and quantity of every magnetically sorted T cell population were checked by analytical flow cytometry. Each sorted fraction had its genomic DNA isolated and then quantified by UV absorbance on a Nanodrop 2000c. Using the deep immunoSEQ assay, TCR CDR3 regions were amplified from genomic DNA by multiplex PCR. Extracted genomic DNA from each cell subset was spread evenly across all wells of several immunoSEQ 96-well plates, with each plate serving as a replicate. For sorted subsets, about 210 ng of genomic DNA, equivalent to roughly 33,000 T cell genomes, went into each replicate PCR. Purified libraries were measured with a Qubit 3.0 fluorometer, size-checked on a Bioanalyzer 2100, and measured again with the KAPA Library Quantification kit. Each immunoSEQ 96-well plate was sequenced on its own single-read 150-cycle Illumina NextSeq 550 flow cell. Per the authors' processing: Because the immunoSEQ output included only junctional sequences and no quality scores, the filtering could not be the same as the filtering used for full-length reads. Sequences were annotated with PyIR, a Python wrapper for IgBLAST v1.9, and V/J genes and CDR3 were assigned using IMGT germline references. Reads with weak V/J assignments (E-value above 1e-6), missing CDR3, stop codons, out-of-frame junctions, or ambiguous translated residues were removed. V3J clonotypes were defined by identical inferred V gene, J gene, and CDR3 amino acid sequence. The percentage overlap between two repertoires was calculated by dividing the number of shared unique clonotypes by the size of the smaller repertoire. Richness of each repertoire was evaluated using RTK rarefaction, the Chao1 estimator, and Recon v2.1 estimates of unobserved clonotypes. Generation probabilities were computed with OLGA for all TCRbeta clonotypes obtained by the gDNA method from four donors. The source is immuneACCESS, and TCRdb retained only in-frame sequences with V and J called. Part of the clones is not carried over; for the studies checked, unresolved V genes explain less than half of this, and the remainder is unexplained. V, J and clone size reflect that table, while D and trimming were determined from the DNA. Across this sample there are about 2 million clones, with roughly 95% seen only once. The ten top clones hold more than 0.1% of the sample.

The CDR3 measures 16 amino acids from cysteine to phenylalanine. The read is trimmed to its CDR3 DNA, 48 bases read in frame from base 1. The chain uses TRBV21-1 and TRBJ2-2; the table's D call TRBD1 went unverified against the DNA. TRBV21-1 counts as a pseudogene. This receptor was identified in a young man in good health. The specimen was naive CD4+ T cells sorted from blood. Read against the paper, the sample's cell subset or site label means: CD45RA+ positively selected. The nucleotides read TGTGCCAGTTATCCGGGACAGAGGATATTTGGCGGGGAGCTGTTTTTT. Its protein product is CASYPGQRIFGGELFF.